Detailed here is one T cell receptor (beta chain). Antigen: not known. The data belong to a study of T cell responses to AZD1222 COVID-19 vaccine. V was cut by 7 bases and J by 4 bases, with 23 bases left in between. Germline CDR1 is SNHLY and CDR2 is FYNNEI. The CDR3 has 17 residues. Sequencing was performed with immunoSEQ multiplex PCR; in TCRdb, only in-frame clones are kept and a portion is missing. The sample lists about 160,000 clones; 88% were seen once. Study-wide results and caveats: Spike-specific TCR breadth and depth went up after people got two AZD1222 doses. A mostly white British donor set with more females was recruited, and clonal diversity was possibly underestimated. The CD4 TCRs associated with vaccination extended across spike and predominated at 160-218 and 743-854.

This material consisted of peripheral blood, taken 28 days after the second AZD1222 dose. The chain couples TRBV2 to TRBJ1-5; a possible D gene is TRBD1 (6 bases). The origin of this receptor is an adult who received the AZD1222 COVID-19 vaccine. CDR3 coding DNA: TGTGCCAGCACGACCCAGGGGCAGGGGAGGACAAATCAGCCCCAGCATTTT. Encoded protein: CASTTQGQGRTNQPQHF. Full variable domain (remainder filled in from reference TRBV2 and TRBJ1-5): EPEVTQTPSHQVTQMGQEVILRCVPISNHLYFYWYRQILGQKVEFLVSFYNNEISEKSEIFDDQFSVERPDGSNFTLKIRSTKLEDSAMYFCASTTQGQGRTNQPQHFGDGTRLSIL.